This T cell receptor beta chain stems from a study of OX40 agonist ivuxolimab in advanced cancers. Study-level findings and limits: Averaging showed that CD8+ T cells had more expanded clones than CD4+ did.

The data were produced by immunoSEQ multiplex PCR, yet TCRdb's version contains in-frame clones alone and is incomplete. The sample yields tens of thousands of clones, 80% to 90% seen once. Of note for this clone: Its target is not known.

The TCR was taken from an adult with an advanced solid tumor such as melanoma, head and neck, liver or kidney cancer. The sample consisted of CD4+ or CD8+ T cells sorted from blood, taken in a trial of the OX40 agonist ivuxolimab.

CDR3: CAPGGELNQPQHF. The CDR3 DNA reads TGTGCCCCAGGAGGGGAGCTCAATCAGCCCCAGCATTTT. The chain carries TRBV11-3 and TRBJ1-5; D is possibly TRBD1 (5 bases). This CDR3 contains 13 residues. Per the germline V gene, CDR1 is SGHNT and CDR2 is YENEEA. V lost 11 bases, J lost 3 bases, and 14 bases lay in between.